This TCR beta chain was obtained from a study of identical twins. TCRdb ran MiXCR on the 5' RACE reads and lists one entry per CDR3 protein. The data show about 200,000 distinct CDR3 sequences, about a sixth seen once. This clonotype was observed many times. V was trimmed by 3 bases and J by 4 bases, leaving 9 bases between them. Germline-derived CDR1 and CDR2 are MNHNS and SASEGT. The CDR3 runs to 13 residues. These data also featured in a second study, about T cells expressing NK-cell markers.

The V call is TRBV6-1, the J call TRBJ1-2; TRBD1 is a possible D gene (6 bases). The sample consisted of CD8+ T cells sorted from blood. This clonotype was sampled from a woman aged 18-30 years in good health. The CDR3 here is CASSDVGGYGYTF. The DNA of the CDR3 is TGTGCCAGCAGTGACGTAGGGGGCTATGGCTACACCTTC.